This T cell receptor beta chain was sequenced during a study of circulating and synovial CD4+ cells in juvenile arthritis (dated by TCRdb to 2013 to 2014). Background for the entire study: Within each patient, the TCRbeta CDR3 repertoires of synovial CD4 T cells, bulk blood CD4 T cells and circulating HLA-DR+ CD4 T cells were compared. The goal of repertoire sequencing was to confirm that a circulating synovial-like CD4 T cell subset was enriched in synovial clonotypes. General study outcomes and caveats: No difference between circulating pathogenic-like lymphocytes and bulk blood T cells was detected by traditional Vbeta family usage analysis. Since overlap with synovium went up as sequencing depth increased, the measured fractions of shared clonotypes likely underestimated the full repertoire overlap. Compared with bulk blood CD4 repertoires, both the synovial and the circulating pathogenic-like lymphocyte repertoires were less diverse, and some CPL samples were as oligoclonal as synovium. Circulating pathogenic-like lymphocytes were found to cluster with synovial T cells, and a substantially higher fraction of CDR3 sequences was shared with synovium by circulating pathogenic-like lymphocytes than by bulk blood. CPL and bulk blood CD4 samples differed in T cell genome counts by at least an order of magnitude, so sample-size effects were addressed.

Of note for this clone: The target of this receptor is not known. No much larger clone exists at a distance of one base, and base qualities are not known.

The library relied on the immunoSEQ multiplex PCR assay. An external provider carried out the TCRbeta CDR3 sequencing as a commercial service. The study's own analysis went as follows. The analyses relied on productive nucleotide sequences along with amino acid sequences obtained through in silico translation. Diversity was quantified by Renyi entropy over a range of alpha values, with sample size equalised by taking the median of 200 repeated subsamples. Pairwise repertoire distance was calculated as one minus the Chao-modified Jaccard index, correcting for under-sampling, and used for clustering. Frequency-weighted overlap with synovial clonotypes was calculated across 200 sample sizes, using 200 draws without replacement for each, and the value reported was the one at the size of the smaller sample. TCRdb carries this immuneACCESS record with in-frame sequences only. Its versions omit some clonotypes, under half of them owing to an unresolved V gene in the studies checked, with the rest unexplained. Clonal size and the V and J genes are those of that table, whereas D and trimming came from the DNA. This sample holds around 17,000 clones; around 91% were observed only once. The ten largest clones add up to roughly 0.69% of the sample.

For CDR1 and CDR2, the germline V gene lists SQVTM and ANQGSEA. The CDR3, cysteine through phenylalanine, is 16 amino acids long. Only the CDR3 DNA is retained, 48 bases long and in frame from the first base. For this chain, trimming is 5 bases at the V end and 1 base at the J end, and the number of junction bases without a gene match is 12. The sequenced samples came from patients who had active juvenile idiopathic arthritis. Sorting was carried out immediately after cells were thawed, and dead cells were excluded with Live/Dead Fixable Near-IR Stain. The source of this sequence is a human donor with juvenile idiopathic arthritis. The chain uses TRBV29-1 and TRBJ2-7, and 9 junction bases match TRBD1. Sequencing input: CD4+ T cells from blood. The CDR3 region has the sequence CSVTSRMGQGSYEQYF. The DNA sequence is TGCAGCGTTACTTCAAGAATGGGACAGGGTTCCTACGAGCAGTACTTC.